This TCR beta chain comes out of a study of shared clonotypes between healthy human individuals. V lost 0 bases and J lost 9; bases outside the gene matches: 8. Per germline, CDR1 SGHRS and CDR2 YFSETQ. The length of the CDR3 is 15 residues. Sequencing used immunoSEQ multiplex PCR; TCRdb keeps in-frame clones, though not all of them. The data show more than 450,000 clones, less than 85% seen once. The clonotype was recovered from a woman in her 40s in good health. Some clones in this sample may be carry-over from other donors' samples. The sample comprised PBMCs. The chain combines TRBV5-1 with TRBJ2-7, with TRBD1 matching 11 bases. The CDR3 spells CASSLAGTGGSWQYF. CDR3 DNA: TGCGCCAGCAGCTTGGCCGGGACAGGGGGGTCGTGGCAGTACTTC.